The T cell receptor (beta chain) described here comes from a study of circulating and synovial CD4+ cells in juvenile arthritis. Donors were patients with active juvenile idiopathic arthritis. Study-wide results and limits: Some such blood samples were as oligoclonal as synovium. Bulk blood CD4 samples held at least an order of magnitude more or fewer genomes than CPL.

The V gene's germline CDR1 is MDHEN and CDR2 SYDVKM. The germline V and J ends were trimmed by 3 bases and 0 bases, with 30 bases remaining between them. CDR3 length equals 21 residues. Worth noting for this clone: As yet, its antigen is unknown.

Here immunoSEQ multiplex PCR was the method, and the copy in TCRdb shows in-frame clones only, minus some. The repertoire includes fewer than 35,000 clones, 95% to 96% of them detected once, and 0.15% to 0.2% sits in the top ten. The specimen sequenced was CD4+ T cells from blood. The chain has TRBV28 and TRBJ2-7, with TRBD2 as a possible D gene (6 bases). This clonotype was obtained from a human donor with juvenile idiopathic arthritis. For the CDR3, the DNA is TGTGCCAGCAGTTTGGTTCTAGGGCCGACGAGCTCTGGGGGGAGCTCCTACGAGCAGTACTTC. Translated, it gives CASSLVLGPTSSGGSSYEQYF.